The 22 T cell receptor beta chains in this list originate from one sample, sequenced in a study of cytomegalovirus exposure and HLA in healthy donors. 13 Jbeta primers and 60 Vbeta primers were used for the PCR. Clones were read by immunoSEQ multiplex PCR, and TCRdb kept only the in-frame ones, dropping some. The sample holds over 100,000 clones. The sample comprised PBMCs. The receptor set was obtained from a young man in good health and CMV-seronegative.

Notes on this clone: An end of the junction differs from the germline gene, which may be a read error. V gene TRBV6-5 combines with J gene TRBJ2-2; 9 nucleotides line up with TRBD2. CDR3 length: 15 residues. Germline V gene sequence: CDR1 MNHEY, CDR2 SVGAGI. The CDR3 DNA follows: TGTGCCAGCAGCCGAGCGGGGGGCCGTATCTGGGAGCCGTTTTTT. It yields the protein CASSRAGGRIWEPFF.

The rearrangement links TRBV5-1 to TRBJ2-5; D is perhaps TRBD2 (6 bases). Per germline, CDR1 SGHRS and CDR2 YFSETQ. The CDR3 sequence is 15 residues long. The germline V and J ends were trimmed by 0 bases and 5 bases, with 14 bases remaining between them. The CDR3 DNA reads TGCGCCAGCAGCTTGGGGGGGGATTCATGGGAGACCCAGTACTTC. Translation: CASSLGGDSWETQYF.

This chain connects TRBV7-2 to TRBJ2-2; tentatively, D is TRBD2 (5 bases). The CDR3 extends over 15 amino acids. V lost 1 base to trimming and J lost 2 bases, with 8 bases between them. In germline, CDR1 is SGHTA, CDR2 FQGNSA. The CDR3 protein is CASSLGLANTGELFF. The CDR3 DNA follows: TGTGCCAGCAGCTTAGGTCTAGCCAACACCGGGGAGCTGTTTTTT.

The rearrangement links TRBV5-4 to TRBJ1-2; D is possibly TRBD1 (5 bases). CDR1 and CDR2 (germline): SGHNT, YYREEE (reference sequence). V lost 4 bases and J lost 3, with 13 bases in between. CDR3 length: 14 residues. Here the CDR3 DNA reads TGTGCCAGCAGCATCGGGACTTCGGACTATGGCTACACCTTC. Encoded protein: CASSIGTSDYGYTF.

The chain uses TRBV30 and TRBJ2-7, with D tentatively TRBD1 (5 bases). Germline values: CDR1 GTSNPN, CDR2 SVGIG (reference sequence). This CDR3 region has 13 residues. V was trimmed by 0 bases and J by 0 bases, leaving 6 bases between them. The CDR3 sequence: CAWSVGHSYEQYF. CDR3 DNA: TGTGCCTGGAGTGTAGGACACTCCTACGAGCAGTACTTC.

The chain has TRBV20-1 and TRBJ2-3; D is undetermined. Trimming stripped 3 bases from V and 4 bases from J, with 5 bases between. The CDR3 consists of 11 residues. The V gene's germline CDR1 is DFQATT and CDR2 SNEGSKA (reference sequence). Written as DNA, the CDR3 is TGCAGTGCTAGCCCCGCAGATACGCAGTATTTT. Translating it yields CSASPADTQYF.

V usage is TRBV7-6 and J usage is TRBJ2-7; tentatively, D is TRBD2 (7 bases). Trimming removed 4 bases at V and 0 bases at J, with 13 bases between. Germline-derived CDR1 and CDR2 are SGHVS and FNYEAQ. The CDR3 covers 15 residues. DNA for the CDR3: TGTGCCAGCAGCTCCTCGGGGGGCAGCTCCTACGAGCAGTACTTC. Its translation: CASSSSGGSSYEQYF.

The CDR3 here is CASSPIRDIVNEQFF. The CDR3 region has the DNA TGTGCCAGCTCACCCATCCGGGACATCGTTAATGAGCAGTTCTTC. The gene calls are TRBV18 and TRBJ2-1, with a weak D call TRBD1 (6 bases). CDR1 and CDR2 (germline): KGHSH, LQKENI. The germline V and J ends were trimmed by 3 bases and 7 bases, with 16 bases remaining between them. The CDR3 spans 15 residues.

The chain links TRBV6-4 to TRBJ1-1; D is undetermined. Trimming pared 6 bases from V and 0 bases from J, leaving 8 bases between. Germline-derived CDR1 and CDR2 are MRHNA and SNTAGT. This CDR3 contains 13 residues. CDR3 sequence: CASRITVNTEAFF. Written as DNA, the CDR3 is TGTGCCAGCAGGATTACAGTGAACACTGAAGCTTTCTTT.

The J gene is TRBJ1-2, the V gene TRBV28; D possibly corresponds to TRBD1 (5 bases). The germline CDR1 and CDR2 sequences are MDHEN and SYDVKM. CDR3 length: 12 amino acids. V was clipped by 7 bases and J by 7 bases, with 13 bases between them. The CDR3 reads CASNRQSPGYTF. CDR3 nucleotides: TGTGCCAGCAATAGACAGAGTCCTGGCTACACCTTC.

The V call is TRBV15, the J call TRBJ2-1; D uncertain. Germline loops: CDR1 LNHNV, CDR2 YYDKDF (reference sequence). The CDR3 consists of 15 residues. The V end lost 0 bases, the J end lost 4 bases, and 10 bases lay between the germline ends. CDR3 sequence: CATSRELVQYNEQFF. CDR3 bases: TGTGCCACCAGCAGAGAGCTAGTCCAGTACAATGAGCAGTTCTTC.

V and J are TRBV15 and TRBJ1-4; 8 bases map to TRBD1. The germline V gene encodes CDR1 LNHNV and CDR2 YYDKDF (reference sequence). The CDR3 extends over 19 amino acids. The J segment lost 8 bases and the V segment lost 6 bases, leaving 23 bases of the junction unmatched. The CDR3 loop reads CATSTRSFNSAGGREKLFF. The CDR3 region has the DNA TGTGCCACCAGTACTCGATCTTTCAACAGTGCAGGGGGCCGGGAAAAACTGTTTTTT.

The genes are TRBV29-1 and TRBJ2-3; 8 bases line up with TRBD2. With V trimmed by 3 bases and J by 5 bases, 7 bases remained unmatched. The CDR3 extends over 14 amino acids. Germline-derived CDR1 and CDR2 are SQVTM and ANQGSEA. In DNA form, the CDR3 reads TGCAGCGTTGACGTAGCGGGATTTGGAGATACGCAGTATTTT. Protein sequence: CSVDVAGFGDTQYF.

CDR3 nucleotide sequence: TGTGCCAGCTTACCGGGGACTGGGAACAATGAGCAGTTCTTC. Its protein product is CASLPGTGNNEQFF. The rearrangement uses TRBV2 and TRBJ2-1, with TRBD2 as a possible D gene (6 bases). This CDR3 spans 14 amino acids. The ends were cut back, 8 bases at V and 5 bases at J, with 16 bases in the middle. Germline V gene data show CDR1 as SNHLY and CDR2 as FYNNEI.

The rearrangement joins TRBV2 to TRBJ1-6, with TRBD1 matching 7 bases. The length of the CDR3 is 16 residues. Germline V lookup: CDR1 SNHLY, CDR2 FYNNEI. Trimming removed 2 bases from V and 8 bases from J; junction bases left unmatched: 9. In DNA form, the CDR3 reads TGTGCCAGCAGTGAAAAGACAGGGTTGAAGCATTCACCCCTCCACTTT. It is translated as CASSEKTGLKHSPLHF.

The rearrangement links TRBV13 to TRBJ2-5; 15 positions agree with TRBD2. V lost 5 bases to trimming and J lost 0 bases; unmatched junction nucleotides: 7. The CDR3 sequence is 18 residues long. CDR1 PRHDT and CDR2 FYEKMQ come from the germline V gene (reference sequence). The CDR3 spells CASSRGTSGRKYQETQYF. The CDR3 DNA reads as TGTGCCAGCAGCAGAGGGACTAGCGGGAGGAAGTACCAAGAGACCCAGTACTTC. Full variable domain (missing parts from reference TRBV13 and TRBJ2-5): AAGVIQSPRHLIKEKRETATLKCYPIPRHDTVYWYQQGPGQDPQFLISFYEKMQSDKGSIPDRFSAQQFSDYHSELNMSSLELGDSALYFCASSRGTSGRKYQETQYFGPGTRLLVL.

This sequence joins TRBV11-2 and TRBJ2-1; 9 nucleotides agree with TRBD2. CDR1 is SGHAT and CDR2 is FQNNGV in the germline V gene. CDR3 length: 17 residues. Trimming removed 5 bases from V and 0 bases from J; junction bases left unmatched: 8. The CDR3 nucleotides are TGTGCCAGCAGCCCAGGACTAGCGTATAGCTCCTACAATGAGCAGTTCTTC. The encoded protein is CASSPGLAYSSYNEQFF.

The chain uses TRBV7-2 and TRBJ2-1; no reliable D call. Trimming removed 8 bases from V and 7 bases from J, with 9 bases in between. Germline-derived CDR1 and CDR2 are SGHTA and FQGNSA. The CDR3 extends over 11 amino acids. The CDR3 reads CASVQVNEQFF. CDR3 nucleotide sequence: TGTGCCAGCGTCCAGGTAAATGAGCAGTTCTTC.

The J gene is TRBJ1-3, the V gene TRBV18, with 10 bases that match TRBD1. The CDR3 is made up of 15 amino acids. Germline loops: CDR1 KGHSH, CDR2 LQKENI. Trimming removed 6 bases from V and 7 bases from J; junction bases left unmatched: 9. CDR3 DNA: TGTGCCAGCTCCCCCGGGACAGGGGTGAGGAACACCATATATTTT. Protein: CASSPGTGVRNTIYF.

The chain links TRBV30 to TRBJ1-6, with TRBD1 as a possible D gene (6 bases). V was clipped by 5 bases and J by 6 bases, with 11 bases between them. The germline gives CDR1 GTSNPN, CDR2 SVGIG (reference sequence). This CDR3 has 13 residues. The DNA for the CDR3 is TGTGCCTGGTCGACAGGAGCTAATTCACCCCTCCACTTT. Translation: CAWSTGANSPLHF.

This sequence joins TRBV19 and TRBJ1-1; TRBD1 agrees at 7 bases. The trim removed 6 bases at V and 1 base at J, leaving 5 bases unmatched. Germline V lookup: CDR1 LNHDA, CDR2 SQIVND (reference sequence). This CDR3 is 14 amino acids long. CDR3 nucleotide sequence: TGTGCCAGTAGGGAGACAGGGAGGAACACTGAAGCTTTCTTT. Protein product: CASRETGRNTEAFF.

The CDR3, as DNA: TGTGCCAGCAGCGTAGAATGGACAGAGAACACTGAAGCTTTCTTT. Amino acids: CASSVEWTENTEAFF. The V and J genes are TRBV9 and TRBJ1-1; TRBD1 is a possible D gene (6 bases). Germline values: CDR1 SGDLS, CDR2 YYNGEE. The CDR3 length is 15 residues. V shed 0 bases and J shed 1 base, with 10 bases lying between them.